The rows below give T cell receptor beta chains drawn from one sample of a study of shared clonotypes between healthy human individuals. Using immunoSEQ multiplex PCR, the repertoire was profiled, and TCRdb retains in-frame clones only, with some absent. The sample consists of around 1.1 million clones, about four fifths of them appearing once. Sequenced material: memory CD4+ T cells from PBMCs. The source of these receptors is a man between 18 and 35 years old in good health. Some clones in this sample may be carry-over from other donors' samples. CDR3s include the opening cysteine and the closing phenylalanine or tryptophan. D genes are given only for firm matches. Clone size, where shown, is once, few, many, or a class for clones that have expanded.

>TRBV6-5|NA|TRBJ2-2|NA
CASSYSIRNTGELFF
TGTGCCAGCAGTTACTCGATAAGGAACACCGGGGAGCTGTTTTTT
>TRBV5-1|NA|TRBJ2-7|TRBD2
CASSPDPSGSQEQYF
TGCGCCAGCAGCCCAGATCCTAGCGGGAGTCAGGAGCAGTACTTC
>TRBV7-2|NA|TRBJ1-4|NA
CASRRTEGRAGEKLFF
TGTGCCAGCAGGCGTACCGAGGGGCGGGCTGGGGAAAAACTGTTTTTT
>TRBV11-2|once|TRBJ2-1|TRBD2
CASSLFSGEGEQFF
TGTGCCAGCAGCTTATTCTCTGGGGAGGGTGAGCAGTTCTTC
>TRBV7-3|NA|TRBJ1-1|NA
CASSPTRQSMNTEAFF
TGTGCCAGCAGCCCCACCCGACAGAGCATGAACACTGAAGCTTTCTTT
>TRBV2|NA|TRBJ1-1|NA
CASSVGEKAEAFF
TGTGCCAGCAGTGTTGGGGAAAAGGCTGAAGCTTTCTTT
>TRBV7-9|once|TRBJ2-7|NA
CASSATGPHEQYF
TGTGCCAGCAGCGCTACAGGGCCCCACGAGCAGTACTTC
>TRBV27|NA|TRBJ2-5|NA
CASSFGGVGETQYF
TGTGCCAGCAGTTTTGGCGGGGTGGGAGAGACCCAGTACTTC
>TRBV29-1|few|TRBJ2-2|TRBD1
CSVGQFGQGDNTGELFF
TGCAGCGTGGGACAATTCGGACAGGGGGATAACACCGGGGAGCTGTTTTTT
>TRBV10-3|NA|TRBJ2-5|TRBD1
CAIRQGTEEETQYF
TGTGCCATCAGGCAAGGGACAGAGGAAGAGACCCAGTACTTC
>TRBV19|once|TRBJ1-5|NA
CASNSIGDRDNQPQHF
TGTGCCAGTAATAGTATAGGCGACAGAGACAATCAGCCCCAGCATTTT
>TRBV19|NA|TRBJ2-5|NA
CASSMGGTQYF
TGTGCCAGTAGTATGGGAGGGACCCAGTACTTC
>TRBV29-1|NA|TRBJ2-7|NA
CSVAGQHSYEQYF
TGCAGCGTCGCAGGACAGCACTCCTACGAGCAGTACTTC
>TRBV4-3|NA|TRBJ2-7|TRBD2
CASSPYSGPTYEQYF
TGCGCCAGCAGCCCCTATAGCGGGCCTACCTACGAGCAGTACTTC
>TRBV7-9|few|TRBJ1-1|NA
CASSLSLGGTEAFF
TGTGCCAGCAGTCTTTCGTTAGGAGGAACTGAAGCTTTCTTT
>TRBV27|NA|TRBJ2-7|TRBD1
CASSAGQGMGSNEQYF
TGTGCCAGCAGTGCGGGACAGGGGATGGGGTCGAACGAGCAGTACTTC
>TRBV5-6|NA|TRBJ1-4|NA
CASSLTGNYEKLFF
TGTGCCAGCAGCTTGACAGGGAATTATGAAAAACTGTTTTTT